This entry is about one TCR beta chain. What it binds is unknown. This record belongs to a study of T cells after yellow fever vaccination. In the study overall: Some fractions had low cell numbers, and these were prepared with SMART-Seq v4 Ultra Low Input. Notes on the study in general: Sorted repertoires could include abundant contaminating clonotypes from bulk cells.

The CDR3 spans 15 residues. With 1 base removed from V and 7 bases from J, the gap between germline ends came to 11 bases. The V gene's germline CDR1 is SGHTA and CDR2 FQGNSA. The authors made TCR cDNA by 5'RACE template switching, adding a universal primer site and UMIs. TCRdb called the 5' RACE reads again in MiXCR, with one record for every CDR3 protein. This table has 620,000 or so distinct CDR3 sequences, over 9% appearing once. The TCR sequence derives from a man under 40 who received the YFV17D yellow fever vaccine. The sample was PBMCs, taken on the day of the yellow fever booster vaccination. The chain has TRBV7-2 and TRBJ1-6, with a tentative D call TRBD1 (5 bases). CDR3 DNA sequence: TGTGCCAGCAGCTTAGACGGGGGTGGGAATTCACCCCTCCACTTT. Translation gives CASSLDGGGNSPLHF.